The 17 T cell receptor beta chains below were found in one sample sequenced in a study of shared clonotypes between healthy human individuals. Method: immunoSEQ multiplex PCR; TCRdb's copy keeps in-frame clones and lacks some. The sample contains around 2.5 million clones, 93% of which appear only once. The specimen was naive CD4+ T cells from PBMCs. Regarding subset: CD45RA+ positively selected. The receptors derive from a young man in good health. Some clones in this sample may be carry-over from other donors' samples.

The rearrangement uses TRBV19 and TRBJ1-1, with TRBD1 matching over 7 bases. Germline V lookup: CDR1 LNHDA, CDR2 SQIVND (reference sequence). CDR3 length equals 18 residues. Unmatched junction bases numbered 10, after V lost 0 bases and J lost 0 bases. CDR3 bases: TGTGCCAGTAGTATAGACTTCCGGGACAGAGCCTTGAACACTGAAGCTTTCTTT. This encodes CASSIDFRDRALNTEAFF.

This chain joins TRBV18 and TRBJ2-7; D not certain. V was pared by 3 bases and J by 0 bases, with 12 bases between. The CDR3 runs 15 residues. CDR1 and CDR2 (germline): KGHSH, LQKENI. CDR3 amino acids: CASSPQKDSSYEQYF. Here the CDR3 DNA reads TGTGCCAGCTCACCTCAGAAGGATAGCTCCTACGAGCAGTACTTC.

This chain uses TRBV5-1 with TRBJ1-1; D is perhaps TRBD1 (5 bases). CDR1 and CDR2 from the germline V gene are SGHRS and YFSETQ. V was cut by 3 bases and J by 3 bases, with 18 bases left in between. The CDR3 length is 16 residues. The CDR3 reads CASSSTSGQGHTEAFF. CDR3 DNA: TGCGCCAGCAGCTCGACGTCAGGGCAGGGTCACACTGAAGCTTTCTTT.

This clone was counted once. The chain uses TRBV18 and TRBJ2-5; D assignment may be TRBD1 or TRBD2 (5 bases each). The CDR3 length is 14 residues. Looked up from germline, CDR1 is KGHSH and CDR2 is LQKENI. Trimming took off 6 bases at V and 4 bases at J, with 15 bases between the two ends. CDR3 loop: CASSPPGSSETQYF. DNA for the CDR3: TGTGCCAGCTCCCCCCCAGGGAGCTCAGAGACCCAGTACTTC.

The V gene is TRBV6-5, the J gene TRBJ2-1; unclear D gene. The V gene's germline CDR1 is MNHEY and CDR2 SVGAGI. The CDR3 has 12 residues. V lost 6 bases and J lost 6, with 9 bases in between. CDR3 protein: CASSQLGNEQFF. Written as DNA, the CDR3 is TGTGCCAGCAGCCAGCTGGGCAATGAGCAGTTCTTC.

The chain links TRBV28 to TRBJ1-2; D unclear. The CDR3 runs 13 residues. Per germline, CDR1 MDHEN and CDR2 SYDVKM. The V and J ends lost 6 bases and 9 bases respectively, with 17 bases between them. CDR3 protein: CASSPPGQWSYTF. CDR3 coding DNA: TGTGCCAGCAGCCCCCCGGGTCAGTGGAGCTACACCTTC.

This clone occurred a few times. V usage is TRBV18 and J usage is TRBJ1-1; 8 positions agree with TRBD1. After removal of 6 bases from V and 1 base from J, the junction contained 4 bases not matched to a gene. The V gene's germline CDR1 is KGHSH and CDR2 LQKENI. This CDR3 is 14 amino acids long. CDR3 sequence: CASSVQGENTEAFF. CDR3 coding DNA: TGTGCCAGCTCGGTACAGGGGGAGAACACTGAAGCTTTCTTT.

This chain uses TRBV6-6 with TRBJ2-1; 10 bases fit TRBD2. There are 16 residues in the CDR3. V dropped 0 bases and J dropped 9; count of bases not matched to a gene: 8. Germline values: CDR1 MNHNY, CDR2 SVGAGI (reference sequence). Here the CDR3 reads CASSYSKAGGPGEQFF. The CDR3 nucleotides read TGTGCCAGCAGTTACTCGAAAGCGGGAGGGCCGGGTGAGCAGTTCTTC.

The rearrangement uses TRBV7-9 and TRBJ1-2; D call uncertain. Trimming shortened V by 4 bases and J by 7 bases, and 16 bases separated the two germline ends. The CDR3 is 14 residues long. The germline V gene has CDR1 SEHNR and CDR2 FQNEAQ (reference sequence). CDR3 DNA sequence: TGTGCCAGCAGCTACACCGCGGGGTTTACTGGCTACACCTTC. This sequence encodes CASSYTAGFTGYTF.

To note about this clone: Other DNA sequences within the sample encode an identical CDR3. The genes are TRBV7-3 and TRBJ2-1, with D unclear. Germline lookup yields CDR1 SGHTA and CDR2 FQGTGA. The V end lost 3 bases, the J end lost 0 bases, and 6 bases lay between the germline ends. The CDR3 contains 14 residues. The CDR3 loop is CASSLTGSYNEQFF. CDR3 DNA sequence: TGTGCCAGCAGCTTGACTGGCTCCTACAATGAGCAGTTCTTC.

The chain recombines TRBV5-4 with TRBJ2-3, with D uncertain. The CDR3 contains 13 residues. CDR1 is SGHNT and CDR2 is YYREEE in the germline V gene (reference sequence). V was cut by 4 bases and J by 0 bases, with 6 bases left in between. The DNA for the CDR3 is TGTGCCAGCAGCCCCGTAAGCACAGATACGCAGTATTTT. Its protein product is CASSPVSTDTQYF.

The V gene is TRBV27, the J gene TRBJ2-7; 8 positions match TRBD1. The CDR3 extends over 15 amino acids. Germline lookup yields CDR1 MNHEY and CDR2 SMNVEV (reference sequence). V shed 2 bases, J shed 4 bases, and the junction held 7 bases outside the gene matches. CDR3 in DNA: TGTGCCAGCAGTTTAAGTGGGACAGGCCCGTACGAGCAGTACTTC. Translating gives CASSLSGTGPYEQYF.

This chain connects TRBV7-2 to TRBJ2-1; 8 bases align to TRBD2. CDR1 SGHTA and CDR2 FQGNSA come from the germline V gene. The length of the CDR3 is 16 residues. V lost 5 bases, J lost 7 bases, and 13 bases stayed unmatched. The CDR3 protein is CASSPGPGRAGNEQFF. The CDR3 DNA sequence: TGTGCCAGCAGCCCGGGGCCCGGGAGGGCTGGAAATGAGCAGTTCTTC.

The chain employs TRBV9 and TRBJ2-3; perhaps D is TRBD1 or TRBD2 (5 bases each). CDR3 length equals 14 residues. Trimming took 0 bases from V and 4 from J, leaving 9 bases between them. The germline V gene encodes CDR1 SGDLS and CDR2 YYNGEE. The CDR3 loop is CASSVVGVADTQYF. DNA for the CDR3: TGTGCCAGCAGCGTAGTGGGGGTAGCAGATACGCAGTATTTT.

This rearrangement joins TRBV5-1 to TRBJ2-2; 7 bases map to TRBD2. Germline V CDR1 and CDR2: SGHRS, YFSETQ. This CDR3 contains 15 residues. V gave up 0 bases and J gave up 6 bases; unmatched junction bases: 5. The CDR3 coding sequence is TGCGCCAGCAGCTTGGCGGGGGGATCCGCCGGGGAGCTGTTTTTT. This gives the protein CASSLAGGSAGELFF.

The chain employs TRBV7-9 and TRBJ2-5; tentatively, D is TRBD2 (5 bases). The CDR3 covers 13 residues. Trimming pared 1 base from V and 5 bases from J, leaving 8 bases between. Germline loops: CDR1 SEHNR, CDR2 FQNEAQ (reference sequence). The CDR3: CASSLVGSETQYF. CDR3 DNA: TGTGCCAGCAGCTTAGTAGGGAGCGAGACCCAGTACTTC.

V and J are TRBV19 and TRBJ2-7, with 10 bases fitting TRBD2. Trimming removed 9 bases from V and 6 bases from J; junction bases left unmatched: 11. Germline lookup yields CDR1 LNHDA and CDR2 SQIVND (reference sequence). CDR3 length: 14 residues. The CDR3 bases are TGTGCCAGCTCAACTAGCGGGAATAGTCGCGAGCAGTACTTC. It yields the protein CASSTSGNSREQYF.